The present T cell receptor beta chain was sequenced within a study of T cell changes during pregnancy in multiple sclerosis (dated by TCRdb to between 2017 and 2020). About the full investigation: Changes in the T cell repertoire over the course of pregnancy were examined in this study in women with multiple sclerosis.

Library prep was done by the immunoSEQ multiplex PCR assay. This is the immuneACCESS table as TCRdb keeps it, with only in-frame sequences that have V and J called. A part of the clones is gone; compared with another copy, unresolved V genes explain less than half, and the rest is unexplained. Present in this sample are about 40,000 clones, around 90% of which were seen just once. The biggest ten clones account for 0.43% of the sample. Notes on this clone: Which antigen it targets is not known. No much larger clonotype is one base removed from it; base qualities were not supplied.

Trimmed from V: 5 bases; trimmed from J: 2 bases; junction bases lacking a gene match: 10. According to the germline V gene (reference sequence), CDR1 reads GTSNPN and CDR2 reads SVGIG. The CDR3, from cysteine to phenylalanine, totals 17 residues. Just the 51-base CDR3 DNA is kept, in frame starting at base 1. The receptor was derived from a female donor with multiple sclerosis, enrolled in a pregnancy study. The sequences come from CD4+ T cells from peripheral blood mononuclear cells, collected in the third trimester of pregnancy. The chain employs TRBV30 and TRBJ1-5, with 12 junctional bases fitting TRBD1. The DNA sequence is TGTGCCTGGTCCGGGACAGGGGGCACCCGTGGCAATCAGCCCCAGCATTTT. This yields the protein CAWSGTGGTRGNQPQHF.